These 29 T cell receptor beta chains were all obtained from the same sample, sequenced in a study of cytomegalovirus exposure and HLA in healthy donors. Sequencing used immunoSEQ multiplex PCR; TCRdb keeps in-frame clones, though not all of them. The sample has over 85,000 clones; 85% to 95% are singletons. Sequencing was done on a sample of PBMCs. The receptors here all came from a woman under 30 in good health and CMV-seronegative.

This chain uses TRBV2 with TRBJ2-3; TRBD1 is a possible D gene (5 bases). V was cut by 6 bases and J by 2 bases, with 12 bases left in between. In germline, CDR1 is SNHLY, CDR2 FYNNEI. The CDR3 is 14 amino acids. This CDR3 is CASSPQGYTDTQYF. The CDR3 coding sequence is TGTGCCAGCAGCCCTCAGGGATACACAGATACGCAGTATTTT.

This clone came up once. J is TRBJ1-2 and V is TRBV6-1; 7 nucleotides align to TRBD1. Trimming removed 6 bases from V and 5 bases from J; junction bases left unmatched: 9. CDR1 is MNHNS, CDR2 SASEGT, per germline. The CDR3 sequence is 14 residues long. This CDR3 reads CASRESRDSYGYTF. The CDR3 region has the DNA TGTGCCAGCAGAGAATCCCGGGACAGTTATGGCTACACCTTC.

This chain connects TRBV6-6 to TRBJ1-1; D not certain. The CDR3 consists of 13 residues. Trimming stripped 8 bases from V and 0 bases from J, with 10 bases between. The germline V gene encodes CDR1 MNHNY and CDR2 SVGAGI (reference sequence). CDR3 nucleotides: TGTGCCAGCGAGAACGGGATGAACACTGAAGCTTTCTTT. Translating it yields CASENGMNTEAFF.

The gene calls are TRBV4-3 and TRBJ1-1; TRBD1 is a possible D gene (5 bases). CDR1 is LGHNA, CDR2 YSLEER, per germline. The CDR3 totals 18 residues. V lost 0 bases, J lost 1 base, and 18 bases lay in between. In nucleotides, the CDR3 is TGCGCCAGCAGCCAAGATTGGCAGGGAGGGTCAAGGAACACTGAAGCTTTCTTT. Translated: CASSQDWQGGSRNTEAFF.

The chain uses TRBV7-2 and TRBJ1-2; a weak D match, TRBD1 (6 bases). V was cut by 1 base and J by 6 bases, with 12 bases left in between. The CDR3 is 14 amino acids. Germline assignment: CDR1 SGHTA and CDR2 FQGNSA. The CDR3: CASSLDQGRNGYTF. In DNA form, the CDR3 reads TGTGCCAGCAGCTTAGATCAGGGGAGAAATGGCTACACCTTC. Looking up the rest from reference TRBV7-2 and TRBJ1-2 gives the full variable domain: GAGVSQSPSNKVTEKGKDVELRCDPISGHTALYWYRQSLGQGLEFLIYFQGNSAPDKSGLPSDRFSAERTGGSVSTLTIQRTQQEDSAVYLCASSLDQGRNGYTFGSGTRLTVV.

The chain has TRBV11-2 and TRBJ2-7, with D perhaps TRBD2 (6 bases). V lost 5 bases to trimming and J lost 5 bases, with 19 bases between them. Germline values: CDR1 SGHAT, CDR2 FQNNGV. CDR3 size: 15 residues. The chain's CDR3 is CASSGGTGDLDEQYF. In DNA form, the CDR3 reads TGTGCCAGCAGCGGCGGGACGGGGGACCTCGACGAGCAGTACTTC.

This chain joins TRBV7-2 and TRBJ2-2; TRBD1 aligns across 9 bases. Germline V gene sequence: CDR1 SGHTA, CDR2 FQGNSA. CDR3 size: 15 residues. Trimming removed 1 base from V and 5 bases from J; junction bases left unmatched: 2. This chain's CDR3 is CASSLGDRVTGELFF. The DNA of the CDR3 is TGTGCCAGCAGCTTAGGGGACAGGGTGACCGGGGAGCTGTTTTTT.

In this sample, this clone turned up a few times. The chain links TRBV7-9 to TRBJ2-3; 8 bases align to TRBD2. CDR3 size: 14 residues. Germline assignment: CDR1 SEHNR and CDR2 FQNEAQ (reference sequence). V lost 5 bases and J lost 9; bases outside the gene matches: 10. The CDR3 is CASSGAGTSITQYF. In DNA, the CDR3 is TGTGCCAGCAGCGGGGCCGGGACTAGTATCACGCAGTATTTT.

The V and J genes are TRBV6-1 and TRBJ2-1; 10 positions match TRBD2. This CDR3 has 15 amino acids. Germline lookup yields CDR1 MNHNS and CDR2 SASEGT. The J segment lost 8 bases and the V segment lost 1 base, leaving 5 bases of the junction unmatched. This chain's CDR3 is CASSEGIAGGHEQFF. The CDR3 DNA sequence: TGTGCCAGCAGTGAAGGAATAGCGGGGGGTCATGAGCAGTTCTTC.

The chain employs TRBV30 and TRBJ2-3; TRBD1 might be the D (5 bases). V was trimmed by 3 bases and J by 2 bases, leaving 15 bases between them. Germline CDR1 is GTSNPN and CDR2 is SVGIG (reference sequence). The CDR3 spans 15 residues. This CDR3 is CAWRGMQGITDTQYF. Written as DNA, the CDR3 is TGTGCCTGGAGGGGGATGCAGGGTATCACAGATACGCAGTATTTT.

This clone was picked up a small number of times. CDR3 loop: CAWGDRAGEQYF. For the CDR3, the DNA is TGTGCCTGGGGGGACAGGGCTGGCGAGCAGTACTTC. The gene calls are TRBV30 and TRBJ2-7, with TRBD1 matching over 9 bases. V gave up 5 bases and J gave up 6 bases; unmatched junction bases: 5. The CDR3 contains 12 residues. Looked up from germline, CDR1 is GTSNPN and CDR2 is SVGIG (reference sequence).

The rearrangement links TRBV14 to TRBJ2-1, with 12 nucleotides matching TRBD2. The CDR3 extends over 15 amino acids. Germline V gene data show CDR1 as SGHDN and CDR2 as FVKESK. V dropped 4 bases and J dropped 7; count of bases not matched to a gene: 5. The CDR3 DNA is TGTGCCAGCAGCCTGCCGGGACTAGCGGGTAATGAGCAGTTCTTC. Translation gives CASSLPGLAGNEQFF. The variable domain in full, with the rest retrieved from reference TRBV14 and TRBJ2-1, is EAGVTQFPSHSVIEKGQTVTLRCDPISGHDNLYWYRRVMGKEIKFLLHFVKESKQDESGMPNNRFLAERTGGTYSTLKVQPAELEDSGVYFCASSLPGLAGNEQFFGPGTRLTVL.

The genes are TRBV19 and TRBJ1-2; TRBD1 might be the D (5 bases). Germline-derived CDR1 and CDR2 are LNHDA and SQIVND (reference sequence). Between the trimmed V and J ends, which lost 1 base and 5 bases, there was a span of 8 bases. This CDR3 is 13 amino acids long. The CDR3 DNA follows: TGTGCCAGTAGTATAGGGCGGGGGTATGGCTACACCTTC. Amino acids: CASSIGRGYGYTF.

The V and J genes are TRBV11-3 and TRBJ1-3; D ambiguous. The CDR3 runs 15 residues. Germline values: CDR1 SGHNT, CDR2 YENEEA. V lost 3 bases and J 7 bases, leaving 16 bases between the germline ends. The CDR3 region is CASSFDTPLRNTIYF. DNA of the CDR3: TGTGCCAGCAGCTTCGACACCCCCCTCCGGAACACCATATATTTT.

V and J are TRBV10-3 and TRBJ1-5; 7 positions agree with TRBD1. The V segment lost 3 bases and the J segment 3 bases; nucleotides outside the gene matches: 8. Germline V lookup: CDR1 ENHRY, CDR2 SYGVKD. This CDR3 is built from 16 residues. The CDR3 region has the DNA TGTGCCATCAGTGAACCCCTGGGACAGTACAATCAGCCCCAGCATTTT. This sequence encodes CAISEPLGQYNQPQHF.

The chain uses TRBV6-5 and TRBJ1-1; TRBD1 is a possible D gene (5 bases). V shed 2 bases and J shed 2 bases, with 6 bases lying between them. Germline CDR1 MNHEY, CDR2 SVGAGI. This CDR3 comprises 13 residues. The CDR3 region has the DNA TGTGCCAGCAGTTACGGACAAAACACTGAAGCTTTCTTT. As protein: CASSYGQNTEAFF.

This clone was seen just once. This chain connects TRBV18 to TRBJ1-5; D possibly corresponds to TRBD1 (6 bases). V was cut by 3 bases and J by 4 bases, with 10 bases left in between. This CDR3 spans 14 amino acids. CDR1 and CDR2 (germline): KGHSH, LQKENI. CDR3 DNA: TGTGCCAGCTCACCCTCGGGGACAAATCAGCCCCAGCATTTT. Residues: CASSPSGTNQPQHF. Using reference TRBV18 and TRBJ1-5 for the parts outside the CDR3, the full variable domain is NAGVMQNPRHLVRRRGQEARLRCSPMKGHSHVYWYRQLPEEGLKFMVYLQKENIIDESGMPKERFSAEFPKEGPSILRIQQVVRGDSAAYFCASSPSGTNQPQHFGDGTRLSIL.

The CDR3 sequence: CASSFSLTGLIYEQYF. In nucleotides, the CDR3 is TGCGCCAGCAGCTTTTCTTTGACAGGGTTAATATACGAGCAGTACTTC. The gene calls are TRBV5-1 and TRBJ2-7; 7 bases map to TRBD1. The CDR3 length is 16 residues. The J segment lost 4 bases and the V segment lost 2 bases, leaving 12 bases of the junction unmatched. CDR1 and CDR2 from the germline V gene are SGHRS and YFSETQ.

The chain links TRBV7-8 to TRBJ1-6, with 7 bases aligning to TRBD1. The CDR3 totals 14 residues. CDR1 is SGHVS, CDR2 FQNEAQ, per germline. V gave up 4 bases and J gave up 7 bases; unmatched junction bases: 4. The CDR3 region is CASSSGQINSPLHF. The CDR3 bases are TGTGCCAGCAGCTCGGGACAGATCAATTCACCCCTCCACTTT.

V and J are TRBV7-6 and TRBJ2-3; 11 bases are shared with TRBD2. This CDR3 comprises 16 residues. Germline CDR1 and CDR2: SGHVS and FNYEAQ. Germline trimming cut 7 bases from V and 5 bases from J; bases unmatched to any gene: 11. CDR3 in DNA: TGTGCCAGCACCCCAAGGACGACTAGCGGGATAGATACGCAGTATTTT. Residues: CASTPRTTSGIDTQYF.

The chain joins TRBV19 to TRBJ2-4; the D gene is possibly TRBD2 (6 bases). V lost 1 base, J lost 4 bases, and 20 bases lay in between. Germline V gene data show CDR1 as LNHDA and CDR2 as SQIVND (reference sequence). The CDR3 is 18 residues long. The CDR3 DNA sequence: TGTGCCAGTAGTATAGGTACTAGCCCATTACCAATTAAAAACATTCAGTACTTC. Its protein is CASSIGTSPLPIKNIQYF. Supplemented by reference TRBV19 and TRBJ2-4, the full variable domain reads DGGITQSPKYLFRKEGQNVTLSCEQNLNHDAMYWYRQDPGQGLRLIYYSQIVNDFQKGDIAEGYSVSREKKESFPLTVTSAQKNPTAFYLCASSIGTSPLPIKNIQYFGAGTRLSVL.

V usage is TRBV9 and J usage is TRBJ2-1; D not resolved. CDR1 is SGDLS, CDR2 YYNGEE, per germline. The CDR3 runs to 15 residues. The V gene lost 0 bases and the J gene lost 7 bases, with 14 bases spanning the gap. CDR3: CASSVGGKGTNEQFF. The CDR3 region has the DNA TGTGCCAGCAGCGTAGGAGGAAAAGGAACGAATGAGCAGTTCTTC.

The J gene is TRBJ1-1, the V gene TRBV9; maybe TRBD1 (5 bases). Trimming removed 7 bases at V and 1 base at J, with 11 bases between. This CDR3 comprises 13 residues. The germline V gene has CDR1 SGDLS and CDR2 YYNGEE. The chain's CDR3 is CASGAATNTEAFF. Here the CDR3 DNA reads TGTGCCAGCGGGGCAGCCACGAACACTGAAGCTTTCTTT.

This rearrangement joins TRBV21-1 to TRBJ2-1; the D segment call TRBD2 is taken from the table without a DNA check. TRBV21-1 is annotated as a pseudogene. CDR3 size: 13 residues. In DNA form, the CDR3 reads TGTGCCAGCAGCAGGGACGCGGGGGATGAGCAGTTCTTC. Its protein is CASSRDAGDEQFF.

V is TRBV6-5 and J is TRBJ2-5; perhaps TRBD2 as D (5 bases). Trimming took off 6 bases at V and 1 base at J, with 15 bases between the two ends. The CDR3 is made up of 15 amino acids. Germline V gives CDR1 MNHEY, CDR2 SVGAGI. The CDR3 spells CASRATPGIQETQYF. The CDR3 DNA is TGTGCCAGCAGAGCTACCCCGGGGATCCAAGAGACCCAGTACTTC.

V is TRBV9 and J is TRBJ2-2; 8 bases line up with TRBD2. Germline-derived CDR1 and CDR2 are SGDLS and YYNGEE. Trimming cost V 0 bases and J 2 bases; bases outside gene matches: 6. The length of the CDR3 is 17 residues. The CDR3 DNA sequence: TGTGCCAGCAGCGTAGTGAGCGGGGGCCCAAACACCGGGGAGCTGTTTTTT. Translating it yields CASSVVSGGPNTGELFF.

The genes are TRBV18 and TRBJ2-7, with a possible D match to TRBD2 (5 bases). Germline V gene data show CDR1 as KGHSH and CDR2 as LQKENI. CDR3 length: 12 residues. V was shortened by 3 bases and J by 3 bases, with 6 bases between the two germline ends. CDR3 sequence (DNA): TGTGCCAGCTCACCGACTATCTACGAGCAGTACTTC. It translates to CASSPTIYEQYF.

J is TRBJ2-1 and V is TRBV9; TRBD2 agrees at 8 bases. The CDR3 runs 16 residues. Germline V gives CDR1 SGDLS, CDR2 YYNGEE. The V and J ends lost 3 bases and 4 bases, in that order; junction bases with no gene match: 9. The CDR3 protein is CASSGYGGATYNEQFF. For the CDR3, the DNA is TGTGCCAGCAGCGGATACGGGGGGGCCACATACAATGAGCAGTTCTTC.

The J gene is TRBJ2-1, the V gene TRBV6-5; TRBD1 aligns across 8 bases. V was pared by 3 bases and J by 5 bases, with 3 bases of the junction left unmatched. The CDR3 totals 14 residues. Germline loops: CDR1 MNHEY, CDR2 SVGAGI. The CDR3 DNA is TGTGCCAGCAGTTATACAGGGGGGAACAATGAGCAGTTCTTC. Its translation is CASSYTGGNNEQFF.